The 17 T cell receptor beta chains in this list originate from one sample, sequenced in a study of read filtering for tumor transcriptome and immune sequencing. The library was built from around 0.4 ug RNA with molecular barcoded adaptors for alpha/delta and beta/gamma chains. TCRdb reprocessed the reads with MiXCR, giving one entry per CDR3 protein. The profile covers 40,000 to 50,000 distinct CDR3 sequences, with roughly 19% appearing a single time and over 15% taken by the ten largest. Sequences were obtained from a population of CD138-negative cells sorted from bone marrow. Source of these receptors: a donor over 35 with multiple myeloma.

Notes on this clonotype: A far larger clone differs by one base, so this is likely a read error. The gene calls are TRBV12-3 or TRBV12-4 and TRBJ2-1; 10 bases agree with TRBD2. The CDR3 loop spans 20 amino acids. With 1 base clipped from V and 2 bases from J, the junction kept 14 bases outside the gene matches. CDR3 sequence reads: CASSLELLTSGIPTYNEQFF. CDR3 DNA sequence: TGTGCCAGCAGTTTAGAACTCCTAACTAGCGGGATCCCAACCTACAATGAGCAGTTCTTC.

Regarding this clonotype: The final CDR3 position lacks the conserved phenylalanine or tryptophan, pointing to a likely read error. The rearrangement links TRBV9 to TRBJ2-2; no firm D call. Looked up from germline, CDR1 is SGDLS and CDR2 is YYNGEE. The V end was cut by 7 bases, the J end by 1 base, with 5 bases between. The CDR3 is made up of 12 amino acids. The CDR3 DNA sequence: TGTGCCAGCTGCCTGAACACCGGGGAGCTGTTTCTT. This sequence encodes CASCLNTGELFL.

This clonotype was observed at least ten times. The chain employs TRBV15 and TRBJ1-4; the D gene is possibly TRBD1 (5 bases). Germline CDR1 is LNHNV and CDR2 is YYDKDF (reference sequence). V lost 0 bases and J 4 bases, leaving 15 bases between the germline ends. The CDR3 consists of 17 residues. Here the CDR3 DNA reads TGTGCCACCAGCAGAGATAGGGGACGGGCTTTTAATGAAAAACTGTTTTTT. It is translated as CATSRDRGRAFNEKLFF.

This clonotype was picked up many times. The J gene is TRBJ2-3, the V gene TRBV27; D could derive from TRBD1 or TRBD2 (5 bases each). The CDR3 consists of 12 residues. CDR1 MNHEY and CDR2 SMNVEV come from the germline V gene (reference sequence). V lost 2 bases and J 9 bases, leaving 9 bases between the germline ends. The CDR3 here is CASSLGGGTQYF. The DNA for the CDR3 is TGTGCCAGCAGTTTAGGGGGTGGAACGCAGTATTTT.

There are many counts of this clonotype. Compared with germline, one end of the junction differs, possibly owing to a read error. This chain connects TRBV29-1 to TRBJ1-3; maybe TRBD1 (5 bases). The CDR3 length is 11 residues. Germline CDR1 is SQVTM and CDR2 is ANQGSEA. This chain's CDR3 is CSVEGADTIYF. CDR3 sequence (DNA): TGCAGCGTGGAAGGGGCGGACACCATATATTTT. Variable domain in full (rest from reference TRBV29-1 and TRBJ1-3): SAVISQKPSRDICQRGTSLTIQCQVDSQVTMMFWYRQQPGQSLTLIATANQGSEATYESGFVIDKFPISRPNLTFSTLTVSNMSPEDSSIYLCSVEGADTIYFGEGSWLTVV.

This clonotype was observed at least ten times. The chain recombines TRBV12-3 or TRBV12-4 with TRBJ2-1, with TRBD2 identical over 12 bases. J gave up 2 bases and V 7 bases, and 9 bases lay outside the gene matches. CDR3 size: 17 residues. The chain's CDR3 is CASIPGLAGSPYNEQFF. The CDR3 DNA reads TGTGCCAGCATCCCCGGACTAGCGGGATCTCCCTACAATGAGCAGTTCTTC.

The CDR3 is CASSPGLAGGRGSYEQYF. CDR3 DNA: TGTGCCAGCAGCCCCGGACTAGCGGGAGGGCGGGGGTCCTACGAGCAGTACTTC. The rearrangement uses TRBV3-1 and TRBJ2-7, with TRBD2 matching over 15 bases. The CDR3 consists of 18 residues. The V gene end was trimmed by 4 bases and the J gene end by 1 base; junction bases not matched to a gene: 8. Germline CDR1 and CDR2: LGHDT and YNNKEL (reference sequence).

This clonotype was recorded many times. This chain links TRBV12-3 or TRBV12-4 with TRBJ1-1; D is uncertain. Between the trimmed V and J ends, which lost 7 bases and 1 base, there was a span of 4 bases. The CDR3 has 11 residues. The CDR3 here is CASTPNTEAFF. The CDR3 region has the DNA TGTGCCAGCACGCCGAACACTGAAGCTTTCTTT.

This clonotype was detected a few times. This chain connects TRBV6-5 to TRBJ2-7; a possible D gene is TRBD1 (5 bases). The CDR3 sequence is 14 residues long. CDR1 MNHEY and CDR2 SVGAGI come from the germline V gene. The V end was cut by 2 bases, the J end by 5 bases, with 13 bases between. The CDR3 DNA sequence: TGTGCCAGCAGTTACAACAGGAGTGTCCACGAGCAGTACTTC. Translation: CASSYNRSVHEQYF.

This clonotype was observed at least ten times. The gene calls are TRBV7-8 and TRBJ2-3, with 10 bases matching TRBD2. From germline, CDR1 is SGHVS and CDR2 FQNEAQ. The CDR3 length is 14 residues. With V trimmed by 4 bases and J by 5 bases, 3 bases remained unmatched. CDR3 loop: CASSSTSGVDTQYF. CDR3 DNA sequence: TGTGCCAGCAGCTCCACTAGCGGGGTAGATACGCAGTATTTT.

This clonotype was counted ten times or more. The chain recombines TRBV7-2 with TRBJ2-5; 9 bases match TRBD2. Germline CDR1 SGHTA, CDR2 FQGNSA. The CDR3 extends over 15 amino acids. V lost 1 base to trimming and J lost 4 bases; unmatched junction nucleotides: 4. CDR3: CASSLGGREGETQYF. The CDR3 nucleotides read TGTGCCAGCAGCTTAGGCGGGAGGGAAGGAGAGACCCAGTACTTC.

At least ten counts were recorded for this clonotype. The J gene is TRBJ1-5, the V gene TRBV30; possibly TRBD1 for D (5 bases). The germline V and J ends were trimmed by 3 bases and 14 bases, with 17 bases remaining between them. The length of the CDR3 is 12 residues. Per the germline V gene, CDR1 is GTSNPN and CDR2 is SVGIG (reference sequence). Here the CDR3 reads CAWSLPPGPKHF. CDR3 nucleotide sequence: TGTGCCTGGAGCCTACCCCCGGGACCCAAGCATTTT.

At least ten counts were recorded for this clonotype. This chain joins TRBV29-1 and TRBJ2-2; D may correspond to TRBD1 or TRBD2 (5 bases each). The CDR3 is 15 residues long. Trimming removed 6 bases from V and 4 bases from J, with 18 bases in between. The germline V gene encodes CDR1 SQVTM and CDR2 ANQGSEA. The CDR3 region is CSVEPPGRGTGELFF. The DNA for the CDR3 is TGCAGCGTCGAACCGCCGGGACGAGGCACCGGGGAGCTGTTTTTT.

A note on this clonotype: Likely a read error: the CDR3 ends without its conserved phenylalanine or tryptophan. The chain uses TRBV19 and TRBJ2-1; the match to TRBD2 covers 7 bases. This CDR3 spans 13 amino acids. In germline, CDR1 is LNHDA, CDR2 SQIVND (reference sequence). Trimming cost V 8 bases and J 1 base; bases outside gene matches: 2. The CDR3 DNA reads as TGTGCCAGTGTCGGGGGGTCCTACAATGAGCAGTTCCTC. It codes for CASVGGSYNEQFL.

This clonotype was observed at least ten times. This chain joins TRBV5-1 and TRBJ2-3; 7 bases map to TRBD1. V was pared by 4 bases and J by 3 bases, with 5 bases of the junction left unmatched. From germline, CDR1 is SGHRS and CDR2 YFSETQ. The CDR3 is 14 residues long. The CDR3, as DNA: TGCGCCAGCAGCCCGACAGGGACGACAGATACGCAGTATTTT. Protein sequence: CASSPTGTTDTQYF.

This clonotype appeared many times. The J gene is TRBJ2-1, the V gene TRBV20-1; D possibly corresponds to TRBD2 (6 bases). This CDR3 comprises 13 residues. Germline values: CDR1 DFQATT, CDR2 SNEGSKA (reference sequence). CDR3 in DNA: TGCAGCATCATAACTAGCTGTTACAATGAGCAGTTCTTC. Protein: CSIITSCYNEQFF.

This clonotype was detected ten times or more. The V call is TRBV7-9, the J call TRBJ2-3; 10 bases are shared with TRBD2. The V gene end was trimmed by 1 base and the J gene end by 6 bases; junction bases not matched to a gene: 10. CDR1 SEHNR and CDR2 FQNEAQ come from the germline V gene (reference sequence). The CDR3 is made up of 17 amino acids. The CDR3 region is CASSLDPGLAGVDTQYF. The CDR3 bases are TGTGCCAGCAGCTTAGATCCAGGGCTAGCGGGAGTGGATACGCAGTATTTT. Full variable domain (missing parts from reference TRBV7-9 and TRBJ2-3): DTGVSQNPRHKITKRGQNVTFRCDPISEHNRLYWYRQTLGQGPEFLTYFQNEAQLEKSRLLSDRFSAERPKGSFSTLEIQRTEQGDSAMYLCASSLDPGLAGVDTQYFGPGTRLTVL.